The TCR beta chain under discussion was sequenced for a study of beta chain features in type 1 diabetes. The investigators reverse transcribed all of the isolated RNA, so they sequenced expressed TCRB transcripts. Data came from immunoSEQ multiplex PCR; TCRdb stores just in-frame clones and leaves some out. In the table there are around 340,000 clones, roughly 8% of which are singletons. Points from the study as a whole: TCRB rearrangement may or may not be influenced by HLA type; here this remained unresolved. The study found fewer insertions and more deletions at VDJ junctions in type 1 diabetes patients.

Notes on this clone: Its antigen is not identified. In this CDR3 the conserved last residue, phenylalanine or tryptophan, is missing, so a read error is likely. The DNA is left out, because the CDR3 cannot be placed on it with certainty; the CDR3 is given as TCRdb lists it.

Researchers reported sorting CD4+ naive, central memory, regulatory and stem cell-like memory cells via CD45RO/CCR7/CD25/CD127/CD95/CD27. This sequence originates from a young woman in good health. The sequenced material came from central memory CD4+ T cells from blood.

The CDR3 loop is CASSLGGSDLL. The V and J genes are TRBV7-8 and TRBJ2-4; TRBD1, as called in the table, went unchecked against the DNA. Looked up from germline, CDR1 is SGHVS and CDR2 is FQNEAQ. The CDR3 spans 11 amino acids, including both terminal residues.